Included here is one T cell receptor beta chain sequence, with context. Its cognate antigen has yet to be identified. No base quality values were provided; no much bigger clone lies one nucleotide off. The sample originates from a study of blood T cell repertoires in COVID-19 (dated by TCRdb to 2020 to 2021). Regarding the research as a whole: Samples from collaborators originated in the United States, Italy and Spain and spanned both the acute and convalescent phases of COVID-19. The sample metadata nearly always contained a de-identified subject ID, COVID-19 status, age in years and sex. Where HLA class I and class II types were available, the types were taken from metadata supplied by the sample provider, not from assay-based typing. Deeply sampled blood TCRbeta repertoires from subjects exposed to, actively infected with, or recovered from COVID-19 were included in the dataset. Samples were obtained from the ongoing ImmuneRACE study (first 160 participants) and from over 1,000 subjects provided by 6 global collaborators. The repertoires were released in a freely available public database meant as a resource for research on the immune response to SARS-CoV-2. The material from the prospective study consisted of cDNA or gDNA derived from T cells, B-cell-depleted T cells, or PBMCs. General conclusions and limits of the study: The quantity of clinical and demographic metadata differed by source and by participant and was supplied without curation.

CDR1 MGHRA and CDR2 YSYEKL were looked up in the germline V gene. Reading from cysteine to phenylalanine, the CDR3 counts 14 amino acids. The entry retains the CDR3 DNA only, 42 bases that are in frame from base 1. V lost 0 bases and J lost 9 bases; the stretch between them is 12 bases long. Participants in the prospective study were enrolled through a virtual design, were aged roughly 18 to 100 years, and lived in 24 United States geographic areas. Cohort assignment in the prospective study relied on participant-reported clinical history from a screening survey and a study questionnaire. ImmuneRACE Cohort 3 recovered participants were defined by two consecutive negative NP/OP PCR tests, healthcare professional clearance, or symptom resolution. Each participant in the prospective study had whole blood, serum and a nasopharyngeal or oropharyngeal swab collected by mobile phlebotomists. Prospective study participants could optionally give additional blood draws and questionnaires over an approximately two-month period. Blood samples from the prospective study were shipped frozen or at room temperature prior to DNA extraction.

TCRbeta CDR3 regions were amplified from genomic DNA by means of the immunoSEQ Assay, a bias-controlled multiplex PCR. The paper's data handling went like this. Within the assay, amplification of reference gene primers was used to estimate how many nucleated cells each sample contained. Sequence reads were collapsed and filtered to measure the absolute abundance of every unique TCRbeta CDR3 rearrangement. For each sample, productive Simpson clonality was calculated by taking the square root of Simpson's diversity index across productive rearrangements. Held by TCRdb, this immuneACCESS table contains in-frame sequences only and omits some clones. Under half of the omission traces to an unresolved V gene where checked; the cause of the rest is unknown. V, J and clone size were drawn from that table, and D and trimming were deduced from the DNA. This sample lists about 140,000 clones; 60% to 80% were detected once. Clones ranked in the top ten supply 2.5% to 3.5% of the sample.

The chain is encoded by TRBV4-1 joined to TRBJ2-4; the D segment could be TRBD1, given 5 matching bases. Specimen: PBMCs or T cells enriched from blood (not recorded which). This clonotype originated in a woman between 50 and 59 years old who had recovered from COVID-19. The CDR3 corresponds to CASSQESQGTIQYF. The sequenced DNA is TGCGCCAGCAGCCAAGAATCCCAGGGAACCATTCAGTACTTC.